The clone carrying this T cell receptor beta chain was counted ten times or more. These data come from a study of neurological immune-mediated disorders. From 15-18 subjects, every sequencing run obtained over 160 million TCR-beta sequences. From the 5' RACE reads, TCRdb called clonotypes with MiXCR, one entry per CDR3 protein. Of 25,000 to 35,000 distinct CDR3 sequences in the sample, about a sixth were seen once. CDR3 length: 10 amino acids. The germline V and J ends were trimmed by 8 bases and 11 bases, with 15 bases remaining between them. From germline, CDR1 is SQVTM and CDR2 ANQGSEA. Time point noted: technical triplicate 3. Libraries from sorted cells used approximately 940,000 T cells (CD4+ or CD8+).

Sequencing was carried out using CD4+ T cells from blood. The chain carries TRBV29-1 and TRBJ1-1; tentatively, D is TRBD1 (6 bases). This TCR derives from a female donor with HTLV-1-associated myelopathy (HAM/TSP). CDR3 coding DNA: TGCAGCCCTATGGCGGGGGCGGCTTTCTTT. This codes for CSPMAGAAFF.